Listed here are 14 T cell receptor beta chains from one sample, sequenced in a study of T cell responses to AZD1222 COVID-19 vaccine. Profiled with immunoSEQ multiplex PCR; TCRdb holds only in-frame clones, not every one. Here the sample spans about 130,000 clones, about nine tenths being singletons. This specimen was peripheral blood, taken 28 days after the second AZD1222 dose. Source of these receptors: an adult who received the AZD1222 COVID-19 vaccine.

The rearrangement uses TRBV2 and TRBJ2-5; D unclear. From germline, CDR1 is SNHLY and CDR2 FYNNEI. V lost 7 bases and J 1 base, leaving 7 bases between the germline ends. This CDR3 spans 12 amino acids. The chain's CDR3 is CASMIFQETQYF. In DNA, the CDR3 is TGTGCCAGCATGATATTCCAAGAGACCCAGTACTTC.

This clone came up once. This chain uses TRBV28 with TRBJ2-7; TRBD1 matches 9 bases. This CDR3 is built from 15 residues. The germline CDR1 and CDR2 sequences are MDHEN and SYDVKM. Trimming cost V 5 bases and J 5 bases; bases outside gene matches: 10. CDR3 sequence (DNA): TGTGCCAGCAGTCAACCGGGACAGGGATCCCACGAGCAGTACTTC. Translating it yields CASSQPGQGSHEQYF.

CDR3 coding DNA: TGTGCCAGCAGCTGGACAGGGGGTGCAACTAATGAAAAACTGTTTTTT. This gives the protein CASSWTGGATNEKLFF. The rearrangement uses TRBV7-3 and TRBJ1-4; 10 nucleotides align to TRBD1. The V segment lost 4 bases and the J segment 0 bases; nucleotides outside the gene matches: 2. The CDR3 is 16 amino acids. The V gene's germline CDR1 is SGHTA and CDR2 FQGTGA.

V gene TRBV10-3 combines with J gene TRBJ1-2; 9 nucleotides align to TRBD1. The V segment lost 3 bases and the J segment 6 bases; nucleotides outside the gene matches: 5. CDR1 is ENHRY, CDR2 SYGVKD, per germline. The CDR3 loop spans 14 amino acids. The CDR3 loop reads CAISDVGTGHGYTF. The DNA for the CDR3 is TGTGCCATCAGTGATGTAGGGACAGGGCATGGCTACACCTTC.

The chain combines TRBV7-2 with TRBJ1-2; a possible D gene is TRBD1 (5 bases). Trimming removed 1 base at V and 6 bases at J, with 9 bases between. Germline lookup yields CDR1 SGHTA and CDR2 FQGNSA. This CDR3 has 13 residues. For the CDR3, the DNA is TGTGCCAGCAGCTTAGGGGCGGGGGATGGCTACACCTTC. Amino acid sequence: CASSLGAGDGYTF.

V usage is TRBV6-2 or TRBV6-3 and J usage is TRBJ2-7; no definite D call. CDR3 size: 15 residues. Germline CDR1 is MNHEY and CDR2 is SVGEGT. V was trimmed by 3 bases and J by 1 base, leaving 13 bases between them. The CDR3 bases are TGTGCCAGCAGTTATACAAAAACCCCTTCCTACGAGCAGTACTTC. Protein product: CASSYTKTPSYEQYF.

The chain combines TRBV29-1 with TRBJ1-5; no clear D. The CDR3 is made up of 13 amino acids. Trimming pared 0 bases from V and 4 bases from J, leaving 7 bases between. Per the germline V gene, CDR1 is SQVTM and CDR2 is ANQGSEA. The CDR3 region is CSVEDEGNQPQHF. CDR3 DNA sequence: TGCAGCGTTGAAGATGAGGGTAATCAGCCCCAGCATTTT.

The table lists this clone with a count of one. The CDR3 here is CASSLEPGTEAFF. CDR3 bases: TGCGCCAGCAGCTTGGAACCGGGCACTGAAGCTTTCTTT. V is TRBV5-1 and J is TRBJ1-1; D ambiguous. Trimming left V 0 bases short and J 4 bases short, with 7 bases between. This CDR3 comprises 13 residues. From germline, CDR1 is SGHRS and CDR2 YFSETQ.

The rearrangement links TRBV24-1 to TRBJ1-6, with unresolved D. V lost 5 bases and J 0 bases, leaving 4 bases between the germline ends. Germline V CDR1 and CDR2: KGHDR, SFDVKD. The CDR3 totals 14 residues. DNA of the CDR3: TGTGCCACCAGTGCATCCTCCTATAATTCACCCCTCCACTTT. Protein product: CATSASSYNSPLHF.

This chain connects TRBV29-1 to TRBJ1-3; D possibly corresponds to TRBD1 (5 bases). V was cut by 1 base and J by 3 bases, with 10 bases left in between. Germline V gives CDR1 SQVTM, CDR2 ANQGSEA. The CDR3 extends over 14 amino acids. The CDR3 loop is CSVEVGGGGNTIYF. CDR3 DNA: TGCAGCGTTGAAGTGGGGGGAGGTGGAAACACCATATATTTT.

The chain recombines TRBV6-5 with TRBJ1-2; the D gene is possibly TRBD1 (5 bases). With 6 bases removed from V and 4 bases from J, the gap between germline ends came to 12 bases. This CDR3 has 13 amino acids. CDR1 and CDR2 (germline): MNHEY, SVGAGI. CDR3 sequence (DNA): TGTGCCAGCAGCGGGACTTCCTTCTATGGCTACACCTTC. Its protein product is CASSGTSFYGYTF.

This chain links TRBV6-9 with TRBJ2-7; D gene unclear. The CDR3 runs to 13 residues. The germline gives CDR1 MNHGY, CDR2 SVAAGI. Deletions cut 4 bases from V and 3 bases from J, with 10 bases between. The chain's CDR3 is CASSCPRNYEQYF. CDR3 in DNA: TGTGCCAGCAGTTGCCCTCGAAACTACGAGCAGTACTTC.

The genes are TRBV7-9 and TRBJ2-5; either TRBD1 or TRBD2 may fit D (6 bases each). This CDR3 region has 13 residues. Germline V gene data show CDR1 as SEHNR and CDR2 as FQNEAQ (reference sequence). Between the trimmed V and J ends, which lost 8 bases and 2 bases, there was a span of 12 bases. The CDR3 region is CASGPGAQETQYF. The CDR3 DNA sequence: TGTGCCAGCGGTCCGGGGGCTCAAGAGACCCAGTACTTC. Looking up the rest from reference TRBV7-9 and TRBJ2-5 gives the full variable domain: DTGVSQNPRHKITKRGQNVTFRCDPISEHNRLYWYRQTLGQGPEFLTYFQNEAQLEKSRLLSDRFSAERPKGSFSTLEIQRTEQGDSAMYLCASGPGAQETQYFGPGTRLLVL.

DNA for the CDR3: TGTGCCTGGACCTCGGGCCGTGAAGCTTTCTTT. Its protein is CAWTSGREAFF. This sequence joins TRBV30 and TRBJ1-1; no definite D call. V lost 4 bases to trimming and J lost 7 bases, with 10 bases between them. Germline lookup yields CDR1 GTSNPN and CDR2 SVGIG (reference sequence). The CDR3 is 11 amino acids.